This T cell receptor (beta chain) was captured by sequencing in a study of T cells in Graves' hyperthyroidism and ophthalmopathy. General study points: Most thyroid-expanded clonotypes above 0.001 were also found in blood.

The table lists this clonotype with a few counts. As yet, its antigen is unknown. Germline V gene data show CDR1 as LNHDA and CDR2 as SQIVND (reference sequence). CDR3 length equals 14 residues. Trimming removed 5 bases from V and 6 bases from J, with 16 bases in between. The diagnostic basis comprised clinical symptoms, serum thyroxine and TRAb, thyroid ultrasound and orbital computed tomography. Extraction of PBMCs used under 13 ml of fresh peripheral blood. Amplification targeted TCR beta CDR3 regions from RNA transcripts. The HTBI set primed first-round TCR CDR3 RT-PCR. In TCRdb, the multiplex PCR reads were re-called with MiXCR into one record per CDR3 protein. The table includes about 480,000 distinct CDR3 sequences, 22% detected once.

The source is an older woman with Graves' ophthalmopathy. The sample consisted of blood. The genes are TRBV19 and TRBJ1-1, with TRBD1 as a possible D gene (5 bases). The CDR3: CASSPPPGYAEAFF. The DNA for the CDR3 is TGTGCCAGTAGTCCTCCACCAGGGTACGCTGAAGCTTTCTTT.